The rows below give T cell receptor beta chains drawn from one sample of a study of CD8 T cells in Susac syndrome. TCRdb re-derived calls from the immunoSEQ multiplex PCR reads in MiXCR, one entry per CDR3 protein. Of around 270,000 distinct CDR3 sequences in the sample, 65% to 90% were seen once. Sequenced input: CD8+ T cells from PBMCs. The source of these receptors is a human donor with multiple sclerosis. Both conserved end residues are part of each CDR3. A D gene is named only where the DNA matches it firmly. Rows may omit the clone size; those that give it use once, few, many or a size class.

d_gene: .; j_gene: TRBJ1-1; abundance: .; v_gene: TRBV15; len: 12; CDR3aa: CATGPWGTEAFF; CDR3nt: TGTGCCACCGGGCCGTGGGGCACTGAAGCTTTCTTT
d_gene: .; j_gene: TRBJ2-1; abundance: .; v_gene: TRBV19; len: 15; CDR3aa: CASSIDSGLENEQFF; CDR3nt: TGTGCCAGTAGTATAGATTCAGGGTTGGAAAATGAGCAGTTCTTC
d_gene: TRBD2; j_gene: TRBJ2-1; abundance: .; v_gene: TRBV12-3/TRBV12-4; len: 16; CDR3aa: CASKKGTSGAYNEQFF; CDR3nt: TGTGCCAGCAAAAAGGGGACTAGCGGAGCCTACAATGAGCAGTTCTTC
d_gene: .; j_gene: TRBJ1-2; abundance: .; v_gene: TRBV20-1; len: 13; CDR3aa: CSARVAGDYGYTF; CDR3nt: TGCAGTGCTAGAGTCGCAGGGGACTATGGCTACACCTTC
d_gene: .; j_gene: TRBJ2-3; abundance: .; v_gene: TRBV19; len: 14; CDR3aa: CASSITGSTDTQYF; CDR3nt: TGTGCCAGTAGTATTACAGGATCCACAGATACGCAGTATTTT
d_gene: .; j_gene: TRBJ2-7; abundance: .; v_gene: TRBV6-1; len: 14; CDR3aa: CASSETGFTYEQYF; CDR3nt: TGTGCCAGCAGTGAAACAGGGTTCACCTACGAGCAGTACTTC
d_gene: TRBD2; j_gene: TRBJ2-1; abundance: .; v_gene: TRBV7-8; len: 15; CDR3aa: CASSLASGVYNEQFF; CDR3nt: TGTGCCAGCAGCTTAGCTAGCGGGGTCTACAATGAGCAGTTCTTC
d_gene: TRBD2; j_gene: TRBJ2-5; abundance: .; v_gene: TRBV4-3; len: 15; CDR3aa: CASSQELAGGETQYF; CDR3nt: TGCGCCAGCAGCCAAGAACTAGCGGGAGGGGAGACCCAGTACTTC
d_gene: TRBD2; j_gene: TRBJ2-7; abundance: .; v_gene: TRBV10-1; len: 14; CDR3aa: CASSEGASGSAQYF; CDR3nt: TGCGCCAGCAGTGAGGGGGCTAGCGGGAGCGCCCAGTACTTC
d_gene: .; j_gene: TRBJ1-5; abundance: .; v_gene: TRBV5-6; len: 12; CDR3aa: CASSYLNQPQHF; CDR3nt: TGTGCCAGCAGTTACCTCAATCAGCCCCAGCATTTT
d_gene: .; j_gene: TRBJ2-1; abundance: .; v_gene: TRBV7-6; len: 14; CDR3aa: CASSGETTYNEQFF; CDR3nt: TGTGCCAGCAGCGGGGAAACCACCTACAATGAGCAGTTCTTC
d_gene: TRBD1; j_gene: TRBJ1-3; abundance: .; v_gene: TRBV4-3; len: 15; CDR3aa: CASSRGTDTGNTIYF; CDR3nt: TGCGCCAGCAGCCGAGGGACAGACACTGGAAACACCATATATTTT
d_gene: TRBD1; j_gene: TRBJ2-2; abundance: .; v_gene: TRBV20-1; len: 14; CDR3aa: CSAPDRALTGELFF; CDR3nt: TGCAGTGCTCCTGACAGGGCCCTTACCGGGGAGCTGTTTTTT
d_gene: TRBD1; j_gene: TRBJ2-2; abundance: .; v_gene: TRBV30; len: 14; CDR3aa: CAWSTGQGAGELFF; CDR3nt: TGTGCCTGGAGCACCGGACAGGGCGCCGGGGAGCTGTTTTTT
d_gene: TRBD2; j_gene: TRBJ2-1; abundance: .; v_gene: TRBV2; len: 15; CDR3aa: CASRGPGLAINKQFF; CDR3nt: TGTGCCAGCAGAGGCCCGGGACTAGCGATCAATAAGCAGTTCTTC
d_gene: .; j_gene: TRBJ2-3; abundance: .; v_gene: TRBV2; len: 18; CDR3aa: CASSEADRLRHPTDTQYF; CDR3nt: TGTGCCAGCAGTGAAGCAGACCGCCTACGCCACCCCACAGATACGCAGTATTTT
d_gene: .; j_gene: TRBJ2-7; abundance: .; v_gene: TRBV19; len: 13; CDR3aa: CASSMGVSYEQYF; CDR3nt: TGTGCCAGTAGTATGGGGGTCTCCTACGAGCAGTACTTC
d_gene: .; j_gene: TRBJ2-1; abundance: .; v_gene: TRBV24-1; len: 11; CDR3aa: CATSGSNEQFF; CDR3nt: TGTGCCACCAGTGGATCCAATGAGCAGTTCTTC
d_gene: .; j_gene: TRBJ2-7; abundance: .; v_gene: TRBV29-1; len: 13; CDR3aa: CSVGVRAAYEQYF; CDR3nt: TGCAGCGTTGGCGTCAGGGCCGCCTACGAGCAGTACTTC
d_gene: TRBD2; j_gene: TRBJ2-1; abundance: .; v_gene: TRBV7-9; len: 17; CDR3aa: CASSLVLAGTSYNEQFF; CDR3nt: TGTGCCAGCAGCTTAGTCCTAGCGGGGACGTCCTACAATGAGCAGTTCTTC
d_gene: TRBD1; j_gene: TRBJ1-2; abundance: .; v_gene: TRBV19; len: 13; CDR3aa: CASSNRGTYGYTF; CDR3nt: TGTGCCAGTAGTAACAGGGGTACCTATGGCTACACCTTC
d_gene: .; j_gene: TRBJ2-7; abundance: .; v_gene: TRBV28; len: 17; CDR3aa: CASSPATLGVFSYEQYF; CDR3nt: TGTGCCAGCAGCCCCGCTACGTTGGGGGTCTTCTCCTACGAGCAGTACTTC
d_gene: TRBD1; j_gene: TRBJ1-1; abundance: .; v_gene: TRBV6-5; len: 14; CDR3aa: CASGLGQGNTEAFF; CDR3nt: TGTGCCAGCGGGCTTGGACAGGGGAACACTGAAGCTTTCTTT
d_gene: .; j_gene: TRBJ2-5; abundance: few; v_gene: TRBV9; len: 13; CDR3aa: CASSVDGEETQYF; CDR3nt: TGTGCCAGCAGCGTAGATGGAGAGGAGACCCAGTACTTC
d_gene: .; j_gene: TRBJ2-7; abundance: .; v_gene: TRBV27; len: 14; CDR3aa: CASSVEPVTYEQYF; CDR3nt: TGTGCCAGCAGTGTAGAACCGGTTACCTACGAGCAGTACTTC
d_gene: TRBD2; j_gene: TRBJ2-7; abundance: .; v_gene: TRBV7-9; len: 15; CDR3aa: CASSPRTSGIYEQYF; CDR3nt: TGTGCCAGCAGCCCCCGAACTAGCGGGATTTACGAGCAGTACTTC
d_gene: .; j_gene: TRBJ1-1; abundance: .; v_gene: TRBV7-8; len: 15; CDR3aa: CASSPLGGKDTEAFF; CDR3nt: TGTGCCAGCAGCCCCTTAGGGGGGAAGGACACTGAAGCTTTCTTT
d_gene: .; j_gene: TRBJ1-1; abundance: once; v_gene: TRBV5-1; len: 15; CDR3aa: CASSPGGQSNTEAFF; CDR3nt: TGCGCCAGCAGCCCGGGTGGGCAGAGTAACACTGAAGCTTTCTTT
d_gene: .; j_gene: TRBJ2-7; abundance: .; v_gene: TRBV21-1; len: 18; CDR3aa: CASSKDLMWGSPIYEQYF; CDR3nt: TGTGCCAGCAGCAAAGATCTCATGTGGGGGTCACCTATCTACGAGCAGTACTTC
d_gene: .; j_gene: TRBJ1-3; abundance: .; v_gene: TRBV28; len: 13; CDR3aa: CASSPSPGNTIYF; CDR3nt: TGTGCCAGCAGCCCTTCACCCGGAAACACCATATATTTT
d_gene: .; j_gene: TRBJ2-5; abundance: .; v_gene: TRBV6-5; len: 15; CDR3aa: CASSYSGGGGETQYF; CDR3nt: TGTGCCAGCAGTTACTCCGGGGGAGGGGGGGAGACCCAGTACTTC
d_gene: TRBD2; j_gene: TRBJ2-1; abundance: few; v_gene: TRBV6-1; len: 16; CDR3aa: CASRDAPWTSGNEQFF; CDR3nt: TGTGCCAGCAGAGACGCACCTTGGACTAGCGGCAATGAGCAGTTCTTC
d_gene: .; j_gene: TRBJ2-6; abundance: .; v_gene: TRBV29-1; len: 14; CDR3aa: CSATGTAGANVLTF; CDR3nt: TGCAGCGCGACAGGTACCGCTGGGGCCAACGTCCTGACTTTC
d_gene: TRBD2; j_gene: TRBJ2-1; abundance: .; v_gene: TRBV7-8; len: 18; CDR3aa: CASSSPGSGRASYNEQFF; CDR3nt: TGTGCCAGCAGCTCCCCGGGGAGCGGGAGGGCCTCCTACAATGAGCAGTTCTTC
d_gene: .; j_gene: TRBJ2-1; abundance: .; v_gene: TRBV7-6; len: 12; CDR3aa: CASSDSIDEQFF; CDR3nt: TGTGCCAGCAGCGATAGTATCGATGAGCAGTTCTTC
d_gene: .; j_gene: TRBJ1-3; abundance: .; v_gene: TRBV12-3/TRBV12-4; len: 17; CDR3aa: CASSLGFGQISGNTIYF; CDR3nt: TGTGCCAGCAGTTTGGGTTTCGGACAGATCTCTGGAAACACCATATATTTT
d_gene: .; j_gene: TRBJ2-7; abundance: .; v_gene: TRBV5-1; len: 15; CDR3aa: CASSSGDWLNYEQYF; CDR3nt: TGCGCCAGCAGCTCGGGGGACTGGTTAAACTACGAGCAGTACTTC
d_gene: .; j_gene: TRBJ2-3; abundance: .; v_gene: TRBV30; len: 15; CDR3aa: CAWSVQRASTDTQYF; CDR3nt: TGTGCCTGGAGTGTACAACGAGCTAGCACAGATACGCAGTATTTT
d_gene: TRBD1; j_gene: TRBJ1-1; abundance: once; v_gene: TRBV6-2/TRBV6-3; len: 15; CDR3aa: CASSYSMGQGTEAFF; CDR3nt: TGTGCCAGCAGTTACTCGATGGGACAGGGGACTGAAGCTTTCTTT
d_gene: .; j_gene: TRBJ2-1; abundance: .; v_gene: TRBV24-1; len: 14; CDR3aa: CATSDLGGASAQFF; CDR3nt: TGTGCCACCAGTGATTTGGGCGGCGCTTCGGCGCAGTTCTTC
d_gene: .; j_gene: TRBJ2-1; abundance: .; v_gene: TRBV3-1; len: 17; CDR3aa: CASSQDSHRVKYNEQFF; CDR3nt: TGTGCCAGCAGCCAAGATTCGCACAGGGTTAAGTACAATGAGCAGTTCTTC
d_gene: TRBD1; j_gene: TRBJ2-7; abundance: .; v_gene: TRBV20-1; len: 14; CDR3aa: CSAAGTASSYKQYF; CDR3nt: TGCAGTGCTGCCGGGACAGCCAGCTCCTACAAGCAGTACTTC
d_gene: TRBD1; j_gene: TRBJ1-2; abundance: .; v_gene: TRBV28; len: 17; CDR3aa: CASSFPRTGGSSYGYTF; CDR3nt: TGTGCCAGCAGTTTTCCTAGGACAGGGGGAAGTAGCTATGGCTACACCTTC
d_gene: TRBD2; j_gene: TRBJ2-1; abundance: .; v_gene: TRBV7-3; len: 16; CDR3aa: CASSFSSTSEFNEQFF; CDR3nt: TGTGCCAGCAGCTTTTCGTCCACTAGCGAGTTCAATGAGCAGTTCTTC
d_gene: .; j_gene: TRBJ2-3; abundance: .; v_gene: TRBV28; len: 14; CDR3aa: CASRQVYSTDTQYF; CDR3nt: TGTGCCAGCAGACAAGTATATAGCACAGATACGCAGTATTTT
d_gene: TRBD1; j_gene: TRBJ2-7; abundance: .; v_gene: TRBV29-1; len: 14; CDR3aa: CSVESRQGRYEQYF; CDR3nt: TGCAGCGTTGAATCTAGACAGGGGCGGTACGAGCAGTACTTC
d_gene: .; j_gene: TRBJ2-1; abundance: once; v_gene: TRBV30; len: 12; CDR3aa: CAWSEGTNEQFF; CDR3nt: TGTGCCTGGAGTGAGGGGACCAATGAGCAGTTCTTC
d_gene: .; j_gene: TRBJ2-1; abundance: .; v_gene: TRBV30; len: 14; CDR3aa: CAWTQGISGDEQFF; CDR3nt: TGTGCCTGGACTCAGGGGATAAGCGGTGATGAGCAGTTCTTC
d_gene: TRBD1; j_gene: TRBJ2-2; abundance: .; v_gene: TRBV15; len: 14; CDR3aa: CATRQQGSGGELFF; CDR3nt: TGTGCCACTCGGCAACAGGGGAGTGGCGGGGAGCTGTTTTTT
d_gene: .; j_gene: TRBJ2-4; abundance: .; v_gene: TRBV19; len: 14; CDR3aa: CASSPDGRANIQYF; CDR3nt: TGTGCCAGTAGTCCCGATGGCAGGGCAAACATTCAGTACTTC
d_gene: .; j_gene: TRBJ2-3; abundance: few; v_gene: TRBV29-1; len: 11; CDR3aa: CSALRTDTQYF; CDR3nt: TGCAGCGCCCTTAGGACAGATACGCAGTATTTT